The 11 T cell receptor beta chains in this list originate from one sample, sequenced in a study of vaccination effects on CD4 cells after COVID-19. No antigens are known for them. Produced via immunoSEQ multiplex PCR; TCRdb's table is partial and in-frame only. The sample lists roughly 27,000 clones, 72% occurring once. Sequencing in the ViraFEST assay came after antigen-specific CD4+ T cells had been expanded with viral peptide pools, which were used to stimulate PBMC. A roughly ten-day culture period preceded the isolation of CD4+ T cells. Neither prior SARS-CoV-2 infection nor positive nucleocapsid antibodies were present in the vaccine recipients. The input for sequencing was CD4+ T cells from PBMCs cultured with SARS-CoV-2 spike peptides, taken before COVID-19 vaccination. The receptors come from a human donor who received a COVID-19 vaccine.

The chain has TRBV2 and TRBJ1-2, with D possibly TRBD1 on 5 matching bases. Germline CDR1 reads SNHLY; CDR2 reads FYNNEI. This CDR3 spans 12 amino acids. V dropped 3 bases and J dropped 8 bases, with 10 bases sitting between them. CDR3 coding DNA: TGTGCCAGCAGTGACAGGGTCGAGGGCTACACCTTC. It translates to CASSDRVEGYTF.

This clone was observed a single time. Sequence at one end of the junction differs from germline and may be a read error. The chain is built from TRBV2 and TRBJ2-7, with TRBD1 matching over 7 bases. Germline CDR1 is SNHLY and CDR2 is FYNNEI. This CDR3 is built from 14 residues. This CDR3 is CASKQDRPAYGQYF. DNA for the CDR3: TGTGCCAGCAAACAGGACAGGCCTGCCTACGGGCAGTACTTC.

V is TRBV5-1 and J is TRBJ2-3; no clear D. V was pared by 2 bases and J by 3 bases, with 10 bases between. The CDR3 totals 14 residues. Germline lookup yields CDR1 SGHRS and CDR2 YFSETQ. CDR3 nucleotide sequence: TGCGCCAGCAGCTTCCGGGTAGGAACAGATACGCAGTATTTT. Translating gives CASSFRVGTDTQYF.

The chain carries TRBV29-1 and TRBJ1-2; D is ambiguous. Per the germline V gene, CDR1 is SQVTM and CDR2 is ANQGSEA. The CDR3 extends over 14 amino acids. CDR3 nucleotide sequence: TGCAGTCTGCGCCGGGGTTCAGAGTTTTATGGCTACACCTTC. This gives the protein CSLRRGSEFYGYTF. The whole variable domain, remainder taken from reference TRBV29-1 and TRBJ1-2, is SAVISQKPSRDICQRGTSLTIQCQVDSQVTMMFWYRQQPGQSLTLIATANQGSEATYESGFVIDKFPISRPNLTFSTLTVSNMSPEDSSIYLCSLRRGSEFYGYTFGSGTRLTVV.

This clone was counted a few times. V and J are TRBV19 and TRBJ2-7; the D gene is possibly TRBD1 (6 bases). Trimming cost V 5 bases and J 3 bases, with 11 bases left between them. CDR3 length: 13 amino acids. Per germline, CDR1 LNHDA and CDR2 SQIVND (reference sequence). The CDR3 DNA reads as TGTGCCAGTAGTCCGGACAGTGTCTACGAGCAGTACTTC. Its translation: CASSPDSVYEQYF.

The chain couples TRBV27 to TRBJ1-6, with TRBD1 as a possible D gene (5 bases). Germline V gene data show CDR1 as MNHEY and CDR2 as SMNVEV (reference sequence). V gave up 6 bases and J gave up 2 bases, with 14 bases separating them. The CDR3 runs to 16 residues. The CDR3 loop reads CASRDEGRTYNSPLHF. The CDR3 DNA sequence: TGTGCCAGCAGGGATGAGGGGCGGACCTATAATTCACCCCTCCACTTT.

The chain is built from TRBV19 and TRBJ1-2; D is possibly TRBD1 (5 bases). V dropped 3 bases and J dropped 5 bases, with 13 bases sitting between them. CDR3 length: 14 amino acids. Per germline, CDR1 LNHDA and CDR2 SQIVND (reference sequence). Here the CDR3 reads CASSMGSGVYGYTF. CDR3 DNA sequence: TGTGCCAGTAGTATGGGTTCGGGGGTATATGGCTACACCTTC.

This sequence joins TRBV6-6 and TRBJ1-5; no definite D call. The CDR3 extends over 13 amino acids. Germline CDR1 MNHNY, CDR2 SVGAGI (reference sequence). V lost 4 bases to trimming and J lost 4 bases, with 8 bases between them. Written as DNA, the CDR3 is TGTGCCAGCAGTTGGTCGGGGAATCAGCCCCAGCATTTT. Translation: CASSWSGNQPQHF.

The chain carries TRBV4-1 and TRBJ2-1; TRBD1 matches 9 bases. Germline-derived CDR1 and CDR2 are MGHRA and YSYEKL. The V segment lost 1 base and the J segment 5 bases; nucleotides outside the gene matches: 6. This CDR3 is 16 amino acids long. The CDR3 DNA sequence: TGCGCCAGCAGCCAAGTTCCCGGACAGGGGCACAATGAGCAGTTCTTC. Residues: CASSQVPGQGHNEQFF.

The chain uses TRBV3-1 (or the pseudogene TRBV3-2) and TRBJ1-1; D is ambiguous. Germline V CDR1 and CDR2: LGHDT, YNNKEL (reference sequence). With 3 bases removed from V and 4 bases from J, the gap between germline ends came to 6 bases. This CDR3 is 12 amino acids long. CDR3 in amino acids: CASSQGATEAFF. The CDR3 coding sequence is TGTGCCAGCAGCCAGGGCGCCACTGAAGCTTTCTTT.

This sequence joins TRBV21-1 and TRBJ2-4; the table names TRBD1, a call not compared with the DNA. TRBV21-1 is a recognized pseudogene. The CDR3 is made up of 17 amino acids. The CDR3 is CASSNVAGTGEVQLQYF. The CDR3 nucleotides read TGTGCCAGCAGTAATGTGGCCGGGACAGGGGAGGTCCAGCTTCAGTACTTC.